This TCR beta chain was sequenced during a study of cytomegalovirus exposure and HLA in healthy donors. Background on the study: Of all 400 or so donors who were genotyped, roughly 81% belonged to the Caucasian-associated ancestry cluster.

60 Vbeta and 13 Jbeta primers were used in PCR. Profiled with immunoSEQ multiplex PCR; TCRdb holds only in-frame clones, not every one. The table has about 90,000 clones, roughly 70% seen once; the top ten hold over 12%. Findings of the study overall: Later analysis suggested most CMV-associated TCR beta chains were HLA-restricted. The study flagged fewer than 200 TCR beta chains as cytomegalovirus-associated.

Germline V gives CDR1 MNHNY, CDR2 SVGAGI (reference sequence). V was pared by 6 bases and J by 6 bases, with 7 bases of the junction left unmatched. The CDR3 extends over 14 amino acids. Points on this clone: Its antigen remains unidentified.

Likely unrecorded immune exposures existed in these nominally healthy donors. The genes are TRBV6-6 and TRBJ1-5, with TRBD1 matching over 8 bases. Input material: PBMCs. The sequence was obtained from a woman aged 50 to 65 in good health and CMV-seropositive. CDR3 DNA sequence: TGTGCCAGCAGACCGACCGACAGGGGTCAGCCCCAGCATTTT. It translates to CASRPTDRGQPQHF.